The 27 T cell receptor beta chains reported below all come from one sample, sequenced in a study of blood T cell repertoires in COVID-19. Sequencing used immunoSEQ multiplex PCR; TCRdb keeps in-frame clones, though not all of them. There are fewer than 350,000 clones in the sample; 80% to 90% occur only once, and around 4.2% lies in the top ten. Material for sequencing was PBMCs or T cells enriched from blood (not recorded which). The receptors derive from a woman between 40 and 55 years old with acute COVID-19.

The gene calls are TRBV3-1 (or the pseudogene TRBV3-2) and TRBJ1-2; a weak D match, TRBD1 (5 bases). V dropped 1 base and J dropped 0 bases, with 24 bases sitting between them. From germline, CDR1 is LGHDT and CDR2 YNNKEL (reference sequence). The length of the CDR3 is 20 residues. CDR3 amino acids: CASSQAWGVGMKKANYGYTF. The CDR3, as DNA: TGTGCCAGCAGCCAAGCTTGGGGCGTTGGTATGAAAAAAGCTAACTATGGCTACACCTTC.

The chain joins TRBV10-3 to TRBJ2-5; 9 bases fit TRBD1. CDR3 length equals 12 residues. Unmatched junction bases numbered 5, after V lost 10 bases and J lost 5 bases. Per the germline V gene, CDR1 is ENHRY and CDR2 is SYGVKD. The CDR3 spells CATTGGKETQYF. CDR3 nucleotide sequence: TGTGCCACCACAGGGGGCAAGGAGACCCAGTACTTC.

V and J are TRBV5-1 and TRBJ2-7; D may be TRBD2 (5 bases). The CDR3 sequence is 14 residues long. The V end lost 3 bases, the J end lost 1 base, and 11 bases lay between the germline ends. Germline V gene data show CDR1 as SGHRS and CDR2 as YFSETQ. CDR3: CASSSVTGSYEQYF. The CDR3 DNA follows: TGCGCCAGCAGCTCCGTCACGGGGTCCTACGAGCAGTACTTC.

The CDR3 DNA reads as TGTGCCAGCAGCCACAACGCCGGAGAGACCCAGTACTTC. Amino acid sequence: CASSHNAGETQYF. This chain connects TRBV14 to TRBJ2-5, with D uncertain. Germline V gene data show CDR1 as SGHDN and CDR2 as FVKESK. Trimming pared 3 bases from V and 4 bases from J, leaving 9 bases between. The CDR3 has 13 residues.

J is TRBJ1-1 and V is TRBV6-1, with 10 bases fitting TRBD1. The CDR3 consists of 16 residues. Germline loops: CDR1 MNHNS, CDR2 SASEGT. V dropped 4 bases and J dropped 1; count of bases not matched to a gene: 6. Here the CDR3 reads CASSARRDRGNTEAFF. The CDR3 region has the DNA TGTGCCAGCAGTGCCCGTCGGGACAGGGGGAACACTGAAGCTTTCTTT.

The chain has TRBV12-5 and TRBJ2-1; maybe TRBD1 (6 bases). CDR3 size: 15 residues. Germline V CDR1 and CDR2: LGHNT, FRNRAP. Trimming left V 1 base short and J 7 bases short, with 14 bases between. As DNA, the CDR3 is TGTGCTAGTGGTTTGGGACAGGCCTTGGGAAATGAGCAGTTCTTC. It yields the protein CASGLGQALGNEQFF. The variable domain in full, with the rest retrieved from reference TRBV12-5 and TRBJ2-1, is DARVTQTPRHKVTEMGQEVTMRCQPILGHNTVFWYRQTMMQGLELLAYFRNRAPLDDSGMPKDRFSAEMPDATLATLKIQPSEPRDSAVYFCASGLGQALGNEQFFGPGTRLTVL.

V is TRBV2 and J is TRBJ2-1; the match to TRBD1 covers 11 bases. Germline V gene data show CDR1 as SNHLY and CDR2 as FYNNEI. The CDR3 totals 15 residues. J gave up 9 bases and V 2 bases, and 6 bases lay outside the gene matches. CDR3 in DNA: TGTGCCAGCAGTGAAAGGACAGGGGGCTTCCCTGAGCAGTTCTTC. As protein: CASSERTGGFPEQFF.

V is TRBV9 and J is TRBJ1-5; 7 bases line up with TRBD1. The CDR3 extends over 17 amino acids. Losses at the gene ends were 4 bases for V and 0 bases for J; bases not matched to a gene: 10. In germline, CDR1 is SGDLS, CDR2 YYNGEE. As DNA, the CDR3 is TGTGCCAGCAGCCCCCACAGGGGCCGGGATAGCAATCAGCCCCAGCATTTT. Translation: CASSPHRGRDSNQPQHF.

CDR3 amino acids: CASSASKHEQFF. For the CDR3, the DNA is TGTGCCAGCAGTGCCTCAAAGCATGAGCAGTTCTTC. The V call is TRBV6-2 or TRBV6-3, the J call TRBJ2-1; D is unclear. This CDR3 is 12 amino acids long. CDR1 is MNHEY, CDR2 SVGEGT, per germline. Trimming stripped 5 bases from V and 8 bases from J, with 10 bases between.

The CDR3 DNA reads as TGTGCCACCTGGAGTGGGGGCAACTACAATGAGCAGTTCTTC. It codes for CATWSGGNYNEQFF. The rearrangement joins TRBV15 to TRBJ2-1; TRBD1 might be the D (6 bases). This CDR3 is 14 amino acids long. V lost 8 bases, J lost 3 bases, and 14 bases lay in between. The V gene's germline CDR1 is LNHNV and CDR2 YYDKDF (reference sequence).

The gene calls are TRBV29-1 and TRBJ2-7, with D perhaps TRBD2 (6 bases). The CDR3 runs 13 residues. Germline values: CDR1 SQVTM, CDR2 ANQGSEA. Trimming removed 4 bases at V and 3 bases at J, with 13 bases between. Here the CDR3 reads CSVGGGINYEQYF. CDR3 DNA sequence: TGCAGCGTTGGTGGCGGGATCAACTACGAGCAGTACTTC.

The chain recombines TRBV2 with TRBJ1-5, with D possibly TRBD1 on 6 matching bases. Germline CDR1 SNHLY, CDR2 FYNNEI. Trimming removed 7 bases from V and 6 bases from J, with 13 bases in between. The CDR3 has 13 amino acids. In nucleotides, the CDR3 is TGTGCCAGCACCGGACAGATCACTCAGCCCCAGCATTTT. This gives the protein CASTGQITQPQHF.

V usage is TRBV2 and J usage is TRBJ2-2, with 7 bases identical to TRBD1. The CDR3 spans 15 residues. The V gene's germline CDR1 is SNHLY and CDR2 FYNNEI. V was pared by 5 bases and J by 0 bases, with 3 bases of the junction left unmatched. CDR3 coding DNA: TGTGCCAGCAGTCGGCAGGGGGCGAACACCGGGGAGCTGTTTTTT. It codes for CASSRQGANTGELFF.

This clone has just one count. The V and J genes are TRBV7-9 and TRBJ2-1; TRBD1 matches at 9 bases. V lost 0 bases, J lost 7 bases, and 4 bases stayed unmatched. The germline CDR1 and CDR2 sequences are SEHNR and FQNEAQ (reference sequence). The CDR3 has 15 residues. As DNA, the CDR3 is TGTGCCAGCAGCTTAGCGACAGGGGGTTGGAATGAGCAGTTCTTC. This codes for CASSLATGGWNEQFF.

This clone came up a few times. This chain uses TRBV9 with TRBJ1-6; D not resolved. Germline V gives CDR1 SGDLS, CDR2 YYNGEE. This CDR3 has 16 residues. Trimming pared 3 bases from V and 0 bases from J, leaving 10 bases between. Written as DNA, the CDR3 is TGTGCCAGCAGCGCTTCATGGAGCTCCTATAATTCACCCCTCCACTTT. Its translation is CASSASWSSYNSPLHF.

The chain carries TRBV9 and TRBJ2-2, with a tentative D call TRBD1 (6 bases). Trimming took 2 bases from V and 4 from J, leaving 18 bases between them. The CDR3 has 17 residues. Per germline, CDR1 SGDLS and CDR2 YYNGEE. CDR3 amino acids: CASSVATIQGSTGELFF. CDR3 nucleotide sequence: TGTGCCAGCAGCGTTGCGACCATACAGGGTTCCACCGGGGAGCTGTTTTTT.

The V call is TRBV6-6, the J call TRBJ1-1; D not resolved. Trimming left V 2 bases short and J 5 bases short, with 15 bases between. The germline CDR1 and CDR2 sequences are MNHNY and SVGAGI (reference sequence). The CDR3 spans 15 residues. The CDR3 loop reads CASSYPAGPGTEAFF. The CDR3 nucleotides read TGTGCCAGCAGTTACCCGGCCGGCCCGGGGACTGAAGCTTTCTTT.

The chain recombines TRBV6-5 with TRBJ2-1, with D perhaps TRBD1 (5 bases). CDR1 and CDR2 (germline): MNHEY, SVGAGI. The ends were cut back, 6 bases at V and 0 bases at J, with 12 bases in the middle. The CDR3 is made up of 15 amino acids. In nucleotides, the CDR3 is TGTGCCAGCAGACGCAATCAGGGCTCCTACAATGAGCAGTTCTTC. Amino acid sequence: CASRRNQGSYNEQFF.

This chain connects TRBV29-1 to TRBJ2-7; 9 bases line up with TRBD1. V lost 4 bases to trimming and J lost 3 bases; unmatched junction nucleotides: 7. CDR1 is SQVTM and CDR2 is ANQGSEA in the germline V gene. The CDR3 length is 14 residues. As DNA, the CDR3 is TGCAGCGTTGCGGGGGGACAGGGTAACTACGAGCAGTACTTC. Translation: CSVAGGQGNYEQYF.

V and J are TRBV5-4 and TRBJ2-5, with D possibly TRBD2 on 6 matching bases. The ends were cut back, 4 bases at V and 0 bases at J, with 7 bases in the middle. Looked up from germline, CDR1 is SGHNT and CDR2 is YYREEE (reference sequence). This CDR3 contains 13 residues. In DNA form, the CDR3 reads TGTGCCAGCAGCGCGGGATACCAAGAGACCCAGTACTTC. The encoded protein is CASSAGYQETQYF.

In this sample, this clone turned up once. V usage is TRBV6-2 or TRBV6-3 and J usage is TRBJ2-1, with D perhaps matching TRBD1 (6 bases). Germline V gives CDR1 MNHEY, CDR2 SVGEGT. V dropped 5 bases and J dropped 13 bases, with 15 bases sitting between them. The CDR3 runs 12 residues. CDR3 region: CASSNNRVEQFF. The CDR3 DNA reads as TGTGCCAGCAGTAACAACAGGGTCGAACAGTTCTTC.

This clone was seen just once. Different DNA sequences within this sample yield the same CDR3. The chain joins TRBV18 to TRBJ1-1; D remains unclear. The V end was cut by 2 bases, the J end by 1 base, with 11 bases between. There are 15 residues in the CDR3. Germline V lookup: CDR1 KGHSH, CDR2 LQKENI. CDR3 sequence: CASSPSTGKNTEAFF. The CDR3 DNA reads as TGTGCCAGCTCACCATCTACGGGAAAGAACACTGAAGCTTTCTTT.

The chain has TRBV4-1 and TRBJ2-5, with 7 positions matching TRBD1. The ends lost 2 bases at V and 3 bases at J; junction bases unmatched: 15. This CDR3 has 18 amino acids. Germline V gives CDR1 MGHRA, CDR2 YSYEKL. In DNA, the CDR3 is TGCGCCAGCAGCCAATCCCGGACAGGCCAAGTGCCCAAAGAGACCCAGTACTTC. Amino acid sequence: CASSQSRTGQVPKETQYF.

This chain connects TRBV13 to TRBJ2-7; the match to TRBD2 covers 11 bases. Germline assignment: CDR1 PRHDT and CDR2 FYEKMQ (reference sequence). The CDR3 sequence is 14 residues long. V trimming: 6 bases; J trimming: 3 bases; junction bases outside the gene matches: 4. The CDR3 sequence is CASSIAGGDYEQYF. In DNA form, the CDR3 reads TGTGCCAGCAGTATAGCGGGAGGGGACTACGAGCAGTACTTC.

In regard to this clone: At one end, the junction sequence differs from germline, possibly due to a read error. The chain uses TRBV28 and TRBJ1-3; D remains ambiguous. Germline V gene data show CDR1 as MDHEN and CDR2 as SYDVKM. The CDR3 sequence is 13 residues long. This chain's CDR3 is CASSQGGWGFPKF. CDR3 sequence (DNA): TGTGCCAGCAGCCAAGGAGGATGGGGTTTCCCCAAATTT.

This chain joins TRBV5-1 and TRBJ1-4; D is perhaps TRBD1 (5 bases). V gave up 5 bases and J gave up 2 bases, with 10 bases separating them. The germline gives CDR1 SGHRS, CDR2 YFSETQ. This CDR3 spans 14 amino acids. The CDR3 coding sequence is TGCGCCAGCAGTATTTCAGGGACTAATGAAAAACTGTTTTTT. Its protein product is CASSISGTNEKLFF.

The V and J genes are TRBV6-5 and TRBJ2-7; 12 nucleotides line up with TRBD2. Trimming cost V 8 bases and J 4 bases; bases outside gene matches: 6. Germline CDR1 is MNHEY and CDR2 is SVGAGI. This CDR3 is built from 14 residues. The CDR3 DNA sequence: TGTGCCAGCCGTAGAACTAGCGGGAGGTACGAGCAGTACTTC. Translated, it gives CASRRTSGRYEQYF.